The clone carrying this T cell receptor beta chain came up a few times. Its target is unknown. The data belong to a study of beta chain features in type 1 diabetes. Study summary: No patient-donor differences in age, gender, total cells or subset yield.

Study results and limitations: Among all four CD4+ subsets, Type 1 diabetes patients had TCRB CDR3s that were moderately but significantly shorter. Insertions at VDJ junctions were less frequent in type 1 diabetes patients. These patients also deleted more nucleotides at the same junctions. With patients and controls alike, PCR might favor shorter templates to an equal degree.

The whole isolated RNA underwent reverse transcription, so sequencing captured expressed TCRB transcripts. Profiled with immunoSEQ multiplex PCR; TCRdb holds only in-frame clones, not every one. This sample has about 360,000 clones, with around an eighth found just once. The CDR3 sequence is 16 residues long. J lost 0 bases, V lost 1 base, and 2 bases had no gene match. CDR1 is MGHDK, CDR2 SYGVNS, per germline. The chain uses TRBV25-1 and TRBJ1-2, with 10 nucleotides matching TRBD1. This receptor was taken from a man aged 18 to 29 in good health. The material sequenced was naive CD4+ T cells from blood. In DNA form, the CDR3 reads TGTGCCAGCAGTGAATCGGGACAGGGGCCTAACTATGGCTACACCTTC. Protein product: CASSESGQGPNYGYTF.